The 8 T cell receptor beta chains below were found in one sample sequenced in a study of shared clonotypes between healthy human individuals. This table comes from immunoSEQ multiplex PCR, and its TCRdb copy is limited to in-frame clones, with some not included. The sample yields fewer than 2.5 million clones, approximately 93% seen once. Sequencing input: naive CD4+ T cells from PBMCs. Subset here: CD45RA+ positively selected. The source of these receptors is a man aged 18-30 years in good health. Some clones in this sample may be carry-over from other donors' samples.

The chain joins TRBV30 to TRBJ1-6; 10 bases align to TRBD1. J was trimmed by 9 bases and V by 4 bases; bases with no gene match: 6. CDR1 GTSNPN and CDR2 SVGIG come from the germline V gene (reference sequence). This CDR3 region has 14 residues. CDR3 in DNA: TGTGCCTGGAATGAGGACAGGGGGGTTTCACCCCTCCACTTT. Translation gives CAWNEDRGVSPLHF.

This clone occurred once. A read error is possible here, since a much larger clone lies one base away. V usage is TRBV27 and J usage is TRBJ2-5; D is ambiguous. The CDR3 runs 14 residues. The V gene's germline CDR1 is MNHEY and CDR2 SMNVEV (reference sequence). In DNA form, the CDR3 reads TGTGCCGGCAGTTTATGGGCCAAGCAAGAGACCCAGTACTTC. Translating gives CAGSLWAKQETQYF.

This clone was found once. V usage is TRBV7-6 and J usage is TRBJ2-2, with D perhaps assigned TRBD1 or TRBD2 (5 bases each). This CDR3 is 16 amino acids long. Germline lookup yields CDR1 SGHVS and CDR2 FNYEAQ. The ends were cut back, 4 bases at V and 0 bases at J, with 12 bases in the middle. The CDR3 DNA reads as TGTGCCAGCAGCTCGGTCCGGGACCCGAACACCGGGGAGCTGTTTTTT. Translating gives CASSSVRDPNTGELFF.

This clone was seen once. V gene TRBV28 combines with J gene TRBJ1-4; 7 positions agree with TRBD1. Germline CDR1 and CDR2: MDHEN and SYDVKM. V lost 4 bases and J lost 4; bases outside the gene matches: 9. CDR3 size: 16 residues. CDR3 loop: CASSSPRQGLNEKLFF. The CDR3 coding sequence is TGTGCCAGCAGTTCACCCCGACAGGGACTTAATGAAAAACTGTTTTTT.

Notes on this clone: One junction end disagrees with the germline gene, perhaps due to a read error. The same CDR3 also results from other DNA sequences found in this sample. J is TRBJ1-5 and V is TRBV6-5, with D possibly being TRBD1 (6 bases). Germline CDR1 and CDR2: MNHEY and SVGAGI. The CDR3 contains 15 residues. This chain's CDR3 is CASRNGIQGNQPQHF. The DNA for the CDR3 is TGTGCTAGCAGAAACGGGATTCAGGGGAATCAGCCCCAGCATTTT.

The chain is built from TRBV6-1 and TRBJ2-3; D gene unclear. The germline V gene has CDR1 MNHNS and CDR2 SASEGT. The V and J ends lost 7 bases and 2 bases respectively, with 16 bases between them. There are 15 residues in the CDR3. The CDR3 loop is CASNLDVYPTDTQYF. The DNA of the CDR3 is TGTGCCAGCAACTTGGACGTCTACCCCACAGATACGCAGTATTTT.

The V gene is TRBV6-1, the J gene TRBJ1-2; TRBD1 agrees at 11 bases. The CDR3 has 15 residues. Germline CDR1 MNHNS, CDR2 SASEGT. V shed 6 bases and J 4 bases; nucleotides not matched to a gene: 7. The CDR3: CASSLRTGGGYGYTF. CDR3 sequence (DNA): TGTGCCAGCAGCCTAAGGACAGGGGGCGGCTATGGCTACACCTTC.

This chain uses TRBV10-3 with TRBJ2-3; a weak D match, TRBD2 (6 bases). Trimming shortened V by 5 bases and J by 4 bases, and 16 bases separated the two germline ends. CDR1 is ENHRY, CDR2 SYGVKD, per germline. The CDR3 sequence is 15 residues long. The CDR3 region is CAISPTGSTADTQYF. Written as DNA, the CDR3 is TGTGCCATCAGTCCTACCGGGAGCACAGCAGATACGCAGTATTTT.